These T cell receptor beta chains were read from a single sample in a study of OX40 agonist ivuxolimab in advanced cancers. Profiled with immunoSEQ multiplex PCR; TCRdb holds only in-frame clones, not every one. The sample has tens of thousands of clones, about 89% seen once. The input for sequencing was CD4+ or CD8+ T cells sorted from blood, taken in a trial of the OX40 agonist ivuxolimab. Source of these receptors: an adult with an advanced solid tumor such as melanoma, head and neck, liver or kidney cancer. Each CDR3 is given with its conserved first and last residue. The D gene is left open where the match is weak. The size entry is marked missing in some rows and otherwise reads once, few, many or a size class.

>TRBJ1-2|TRBD1|once|TRBV30
CAWKLTGTGVSGYTF
TGTGCCTGGAAGCTTACCGGGACAGGGGTCTCCGGCTACACCTTC
>TRBJ1-1|TRBD1|-|TRBV15
CATSRDGGQMNTEAFF
TGTGCCACCAGCAGAGATGGGGGACAGATGAACACTGAAGCTTTCTTT
>TRBJ2-1|-|-|TRBV20-1
CSAAGFNEQFF
TGCAGTGCGGCGGGGTTCAATGAGCAGTTCTTC
>TRBJ2-7|-|-|TRBV10-3
CASRQSSEQYF
TGTGCCAGCAGACAGTCTAGCGAGCAGTACTTC
>TRBJ1-5|-|-|TRBV7-6
CASSSSGTQDQPQHF
TGTGCCAGCAGCTCATCCGGGACCCAGGATCAGCCCCAGCATTTT
>TRBJ2-4|-|-|TRBV25-1
CASSEGGLNIQYF
TGTGCCAGCAGTGAAGGGGGCCTAAACATTCAGTACTTC
>TRBJ2-3|-|-|TRBV28
CASRGETPGTDTQYF
TGTGCCAGCAGGGGCGAAACTCCCGGGACAGATACGCAGTATTTT
>TRBJ1-3|TRBD1|-|TRBV9
CASGTGFSGNTIYF
TGTGCCAGCGGGACAGGATTCTCTGGAAACACCATATATTTT
>TRBJ2-5|-|-|TRBV18
CASSPRTDQETQYF
TGTGCCAGCTCACCTCGGACGGACCAAGAGACCCAGTACTTC
>TRBJ2-5|TRBD2|-|TRBV4-2
CASSQTGTSGKETQYF
TGTGCCAGCAGCCAAACCGGGACTAGCGGGAAAGAGACCCAGTACTTC
>TRBJ2-7|-|-|TRBV28
CASRPGGSLGDEQYF
TGTGCCAGCAGACCCGGAGGCAGCTTGGGGGACGAGCAGTACTTC
>TRBJ2-5|-|-|TRBV30
CASGTPIVGTQYF
TGTGCCAGCGGGACACCGATAGTAGGGACCCAGTACTTC
>TRBJ2-7|-|-|TRBV28
CASSQAGTPDYEQYF
TGTGCCAGCAGTCAAGCCGGGACACCCGACTACGAGCAGTACTTC
>TRBJ1-4|-|-|TRBV28
CASSLIGQPSNEKLFF
TGTGCCAGCAGTTTAATTGGCCAACCCAGTAATGAAAAACTGTTTTTT
>TRBJ1-2|-|medium-sized|TRBV30
CAWSRAVHGYTF
TGTGCCTGGAGTAGAGCAGTCCATGGCTACACCTTC
>TRBJ2-5|-|few|TRBV5-4
CASSRGADNQETQYF
TGTGCCAGCAGCCGTGGGGCAGACAACCAAGAGACCCAGTACTTC
>TRBJ2-7|-|-|TRBV5-1
CASRIGTGSYEQYF
TGCGCCAGCAGAATTGGGACCGGCTCCTACGAGCAGTACTTC
>TRBJ2-2|-|-|TRBV19
CASSIGLSRTGELFF
TGTGCCAGTAGTATCGGACTCTCGAGGACCGGGGAGCTGTTTTTT
>TRBJ1-4|TRBD1|-|TRBV28
CASRTGALNEKLFF
TGTGCCAGCAGAACAGGGGCCCTTAATGAAAAACTGTTTTTT
>TRBJ1-4|-|-|TRBV5-6
CASSRREGNEKLFF
TGTGCCAGCAGTAGAAGGGAAGGGAATGAAAAACTGTTTTTT